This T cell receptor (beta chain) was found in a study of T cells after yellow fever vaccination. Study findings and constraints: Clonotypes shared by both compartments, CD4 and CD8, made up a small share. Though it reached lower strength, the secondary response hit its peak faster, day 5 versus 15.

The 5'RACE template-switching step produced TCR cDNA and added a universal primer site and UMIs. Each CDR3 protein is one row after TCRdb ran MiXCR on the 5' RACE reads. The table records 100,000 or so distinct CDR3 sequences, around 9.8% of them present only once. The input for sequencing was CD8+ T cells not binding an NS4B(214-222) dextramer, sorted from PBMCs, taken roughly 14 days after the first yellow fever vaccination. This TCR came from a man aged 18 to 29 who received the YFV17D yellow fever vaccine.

CDR3 bases: TGTGCCAGTAGTATTAGCGGGGGGCCTAACACCGGGGAGCTGTTTTTT. Translating gives CASSISGGPNTGELFF. This chain links TRBV19 with TRBJ2-2; 10 nucleotides line up with TRBD2. Per the germline V gene, CDR1 is LNHDA and CDR2 is SQIVND (reference sequence). The V gene end was trimmed by 3 bases and the J gene end by 2 bases; junction bases not matched to a gene: 3. The CDR3 consists of 16 residues.